The clone carrying this T cell receptor beta chain has more than one count but fewer than ten. Assay: immunoSEQ multiplex PCR; the TCRdb copy retains only in-frame clones and omits some. The sample includes about 200,000 clones, 80% to 90% seen only once; the top ten take 3.5% to 4%. The record originates from a study of blood T cell repertoires in COVID-19. Germline loops: CDR1 ENHRY, CDR2 SYGVKD. The CDR3 has 15 amino acids. V lost 3 bases and J lost 7, with 16 bases in between. This TCR derives from a woman aged 35 to 49 with acute COVID-19. Sequences were obtained from PBMCs or T cells enriched from blood (not recorded which). This chain joins TRBV10-3 and TRBJ2-1, with D possibly being TRBD2 (5 bases). The DNA of the CDR3 is TGTGCCATCAGTGATGAGCGGAGAGGAAGGAATGAGCAGTTCTTC. Translating gives CAISDERRGRNEQFF.